This T cell receptor beta chain was observed in a study of T cells in Graves' hyperthyroidism and ophthalmopathy. Findings and limits, study-wide: Clonotypes that were expanded in thyroid above 0.001 mostly appeared in blood too.

With 0 bases removed from V and 6 bases from J, the gap between germline ends came to 10 bases. This CDR3 has 13 amino acids. Per germline, CDR1 SGHRS and CDR2 YFSETQ. The CDR3 regions of TCR beta were amplified from RNA transcripts. RT-PCR in the first round (using the HTBI primer set) targeted the TCR CDR3. MiXCR, applied by TCRdb to the multiplex PCR reads, yields one record per CDR3 protein. The table has about 640,000 distinct CDR3 sequences, around 20% seen once. Pregnant or lactating patients were excluded, as were those with uncontrolled infection or other autoimmune disease. This clonotype was detected many times. As yet, its antigen is unknown.

Sequenced: blood. The sequence derives from a man younger than 40 with Graves' ophthalmopathy. V and J are TRBV5-1 and TRBJ2-7, with D possibly TRBD1 on 6 matching bases. The DNA of the CDR3 is TGCGCCAGCAGCTTGGACAGGGCCTTCGAGCAGTACTTC. It encodes CASSLDRAFEQYF.